This T cell receptor (beta chain) is drawn from a study of blood T cell repertoires in COVID-19. In the study overall: The samples span acute and convalescent COVID-19 from the United States, Italy and Spain. T cells, B-cell-depleted T cells, or PBMCs provided the cDNA or gDNA that served as material.

How the authors handled the data: Reference gene primer amplification in the assay estimated nucleated cell counts. Clones were read by immunoSEQ multiplex PCR, and TCRdb kept only the in-frame ones, dropping some. V, J and clone size are taken as reported in that table, and D and trimming were inferred from the DNA itself. Counted here are roughly 73,000 clones, roughly 88% occurring once; the ten biggest clones make up around 2.5%. The sequencing sample was made of peripheral blood. The clonotype originates from a man between 65 and 80 years old with active or convalescent COVID-19.

CDR3 bases: TGTGCCAGCATGAGAGGTGTGGTTGGCACAGATACGCAGTATTTT. It specifies CASMRGVVGTDTQYF. The gene calls are TRBV2 and TRBJ2-3; the D is unclear. V dropped 7 bases and J dropped 1 base, with 15 bases sitting between them. The CDR3 sequence is 15 residues long. Germline values: CDR1 SNHLY, CDR2 FYNNEI.